The clone carrying this T cell receptor beta chain was seen more than once but under ten times. Its antigen is not known. Germline V gene data show CDR1 as WNHNN and CDR2 as SYGVQD (reference sequence). This CDR3 is 19 amino acids long. Trimming shortened V by 0 bases and J by 6 bases, and 25 bases separated the two germline ends. The sample comes from a study of regulatory T cells in long-lasting Graves disease. Study-wide results and caveats: TCR diversity was lower in persistent Graves' patients than in newly diagnosed ones. Thyroid tissue went unstudied; only peripheral blood was examined.

Both iRepertoire HTBI primers and Arm-PCR of CDR3 regions were used to build the TCR beta libraries. TCRdb passed the multiplex PCR reads through MiXCR, listing each CDR3 protein once. The sample lists under 300,000 distinct CDR3 sequences; about 16% were seen once. Time point defined: newly diagnosed GD, antithyroid drugs for less than 3 months. From RNA extracted from PBMCs, the TCR library was made. This receptor was obtained from a female donor with Graves disease. The input for sequencing was peripheral blood mononuclear cells (PBMCs), taken at new diagnosis, from a patient treated with antithyroid drugs. This chain connects TRBV10-1 to TRBJ2-3; tentative D call: TRBD1 (5 bases). CDR3 region: CASSESKIYRTSGQDTQYF. The CDR3 region has the DNA TGCGCCAGCAGTGAGTCTAAGATTTACCGGACATCCGGCCAGGATACGCAGTATTTT.